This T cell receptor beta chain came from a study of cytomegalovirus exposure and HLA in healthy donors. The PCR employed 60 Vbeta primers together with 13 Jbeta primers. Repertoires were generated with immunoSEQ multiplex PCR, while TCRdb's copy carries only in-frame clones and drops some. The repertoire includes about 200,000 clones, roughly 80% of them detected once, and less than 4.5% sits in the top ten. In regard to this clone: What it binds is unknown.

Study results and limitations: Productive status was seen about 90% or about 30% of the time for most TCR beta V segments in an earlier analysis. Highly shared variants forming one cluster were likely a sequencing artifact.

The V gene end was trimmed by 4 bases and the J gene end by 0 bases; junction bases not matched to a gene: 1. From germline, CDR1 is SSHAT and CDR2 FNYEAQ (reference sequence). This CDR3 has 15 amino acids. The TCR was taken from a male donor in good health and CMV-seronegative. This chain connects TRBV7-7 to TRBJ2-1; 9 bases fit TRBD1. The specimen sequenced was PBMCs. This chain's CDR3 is CASSSGQGSYNEQFF. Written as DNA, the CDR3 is TGTGCCAGCAGCTCGGGACAGGGCTCCTACAATGAGCAGTTCTTC.